The entry below gives a single T cell receptor (beta chain) sequence along with its context. TCRdb redid the calling of the reads with MiXCR, one entry per CDR3 protein. The sample has approximately 500,000 distinct CDR3 sequences, 15% to 20% seen once. These data belong to a study of T cell repertoires in cytomegalovirus infection. CDR3 size: 15 residues. Per the germline V gene, CDR1 is DFQATT and CDR2 is SNEGSKA (reference sequence). The junction had 2 bases not matched to a gene; V was cut back by 0 bases and J by 0 bases. Sequenced material: CD8+ T cells from PBMCs. J is TRBJ2-4 and V is TRBV20-1; the match to TRBD1 covers 7 bases. The sequence derives from a human donor in good health (CMV status not recorded). Some clones in this sample may be carry-over from other donors' samples. Written as DNA, the CDR3 is TGCAGTGCTAGAGAAGGGGGCTTAGCCAAAAACATTCAGTACTTC. Its translation: CSAREGGLAKNIQYF.